This T cell receptor beta chain emerged from a study of early T cells in non-severe SARS-CoV-2 infection. Study-wide background: Bulk RNA isolated from unsorted whole blood underwent sequencing; chains were not paired.

As part of library construction, unique molecular identifiers were attached to individual cDNA molecules. TCRdb fed the 5' RACE reads into MiXCR, producing one record per CDR3 protein. The repertoire includes 85,000 to 95,000 distinct CDR3 sequences, over 15% of them detected once, and roughly 4.7% sits in the top ten. The CDR3 has 14 amino acids. Looked up from germline, CDR1 is SGHRS and CDR2 is YFSETQ. V was clipped by 6 bases and J by 10 bases; unmatched bases: 8. This specimen was whole blood, taken at baseline. The receptor's source is an adult who was a healthcare worker with PCR-confirmed SARS-CoV-2 infection or an uninfected control (not recorded which). V is TRBV5-1 and J is TRBJ1-6; 9 bases line up with TRBD1. The CDR3 coding sequence is TGCGCCAGCACCGACGGGACAGGGAAATCACCCCTCCACTTT. It translates to CASTDGTGKSPLHF.